Listed below are T cell receptor beta chains from one sample, sequenced in a study of response to subunit inactivated influenza vaccine. A single record per CDR3 protein comes from TCRdb applying MiXCR to the RT-PCR reads. The sample has 200,000 to 250,000 distinct CDR3 sequences, 9.5% to 15% seen once; the top ten hold 7.8%. Sequences were derived from non-naive T cells sorted from PBMCs, sampled 14 to 15 days before vaccination. The receptor set was obtained from a man aged 50-60 years who received an inactivated influenza vaccine. Both conserved end residues are part of each CDR3. The D gene is left open where the match is weak. Not every row has a clone size; where given, it reads once, few, many or a size class.

J,D,size,V,CDR3,DNA
TRBJ1-2,TRBD1,.,TRBV7-2,CASSLMGQGFGYTF,TGTGCCAGCAGCTTAATGGGACAGGGCTTTGGCTACACCTTC
TRBJ2-2,.,few,TRBV24-1,CATRETGNTGELFF,TGTGCCACCAGGGAGACAGGGAACACCGGGGAGCTGTTTTTT
TRBJ2-3,TRBD1,many,TRBV6-2/TRBV6-3,CASSDRVGGGDTQYF,TGTGCCAGCAGCGACAGGGTCGGTGGAGGAGATACGCAGTATTTT
TRBJ1-1,TRBD1,few,TRBV28,CASYYRGPAEAFF,TGTGCCAGCTATTACAGGGGGCCGGCTGAAGCTTTCTTT
TRBJ2-7,.,few,TRBV20-1,CSARGWVEGQPLGTYEQYF,TGCAGTGCTAGAGGCTGGGTAGAGGGTCAGCCTCTAGGGACCTACGAGCAGTACTTC
TRBJ2-7,.,few,TRBV20-1,CSARDHGRVPYEQYF,TGCAGTGCTAGAGATCACGGACGGGTGCCCTACGAGCAGTACTTC
TRBJ2-5,.,few,TRBV29-1,CSGTHQETQYF,TGCAGCGGGACCCATCAAGAGACCCAGTACTTC
TRBJ2-1,.,few,TRBV25-1,CASSDVGVEDAGHNEQFF,TGTGCCAGCAGTGATGTTGGCGTGGAGGACGCGGGACACAATGAGCAGTTCTTC
TRBJ2-1,TRBD2,.,TRBV3-1,CASSQSSGTHEQFF,TGTGCCAGCAGCCAATCTAGCGGGACCCATGAGCAGTTCTTC
TRBJ2-3,.,few,TRBV15,CATSQQYF,TGTGCCACCAGCCAGCAGTATTTT
TRBJ2-7,TRBD1,.,TRBV11-2,CASSLEPGTGVTGQYF,TGTGCCAGCAGCTTAGAGCCCGGGACAGGGGTGACGGGGCAGTACTTC
TRBJ2-3,.,few,TRBV6-2/TRBV6-3,CASNQMSSTDTQYF,TGTGCCAGCAATCAAATGTCTAGCACAGATACGCAGTATTTT
TRBJ2-7,TRBD1,few,TRBV3-1,CASSQGGQGYHEQYF,TGTGCCAGCAGCCAAGGGGGACAGGGGTACCACGAGCAGTACTTC
TRBJ1-5,.,many,TRBV7-2,CASSWDGSNQPQHF,TGTGCCAGCAGCTGGGACGGTAGCAATCAGCCCCAGCATTTT
TRBJ2-7,TRBD2,.,TRBV4-2,CASSQASVAGAYEQYF,TGTGCCAGCAGCCAAGCCTCGGTAGCGGGGGCCTACGAGCAGTACTTC
TRBJ1-6,.,.,TRBV10-3,CAISESRGRGNSPLHF,TGTGCCATCAGTGAGTCTCGGGGTCGGGGTAATTCACCCCTCCACTTT
TRBJ2-3,.,.,TRBV24-1,CATSDRGHLSTDTQYF,TGTGCCACCAGTGATCGAGGGCACCTTAGCACAGATACGCAGTATTTT
TRBJ1-1,.,few,TRBV14,CASSRLARDTEAFF,TGTGCCAGCAGCCGTCTAGCTCGGGACACTGAAGCTTTCTTT
TRBJ1-2,TRBD1,many,TRBV11-2,CASSRLRDRRYYGYTF,TGTGCCAGCAGCAGACTTCGGGACAGGCGGTACTATGGCTACACCTTC
TRBJ1-5,.,.,TRBV20-1,CSARGGVRRAQPQHF,TGCAGTGCTAGAGGGGGAGTGAGGAGGGCCCAGCCCCAGCATTTT
TRBJ2-7,TRBD1,.,TRBV29-1,CSVVLRDRRSYEQYF,TGCAGCGTTGTTCTTCGGGACAGGCGATCCTACGAGCAGTACTTC
TRBJ2-5,TRBD2,.,TRBV7-2,CASSLVGEGETQYF,TGTGCCAGCAGCTTAGTGGGGGAGGGAGAGACCCAGTACTTC
TRBJ2-1,.,few,TRBV4-1,CASSQVGSAEEQFF,TGCGCCAGCAGCCAAGTTGGATCAGCGGAGGAGCAGTTCTTC
TRBJ2-2,.,.,TRBV5-1,CASSLENRGELFF,TGCGCCAGCAGCTTGGAGAACAGGGGGGAGCTGTTTTTT
TRBJ2-7,TRBD1,few,TRBV14,CASSLRQGGPYEQYF,TGTGCCAGCAGCCTCCGACAGGGGGGCCCCTACGAGCAGTACTTC
TRBJ1-5,TRBD1,.,TRBV19,CASSIDDRGNQPQHF,TGTGCCAGTAGTATAGACGACAGGGGCAATCAGCCCCAGCATTTT
TRBJ1-5,.,many,TRBV24-1,CATSDLRSNQPQHF,TGTGCCACCAGTGATTTGCGGAGCAATCAGCCCCAGCATTTT
TRBJ2-3,.,many,TRBV27,CASSFRLGGSYTQYF,TGTGCCAGCAGTTTCCGCCTAGGAGGTTCCTATACGCAGTATTTT
TRBJ2-1,TRBD2,.,TRBV10-3,CAISESLAGNNEQFF,TGTGCCATCAGTGAATCACTAGCGGGGAACAATGAGCAGTTCTTC
TRBJ1-1,.,.,TRBV18,CASSPKNMNTEAFF,TGTGCCAGCTCACCAAAGAACATGAACACTGAAGCTTTCTTT
TRBJ2-5,.,.,TRBV5-1,CASSQKEIPGFGETQYF,TGCGCCAGCAGCCAAAAAGAAATCCCAGGATTTGGAGAGACCCAGTACTTC
TRBJ1-1,TRBD1,few,TRBV20-1,CSARGTGEPEAFF,TGCAGTGCTAGGGGGACAGGGGAACCTGAAGCTTTCTTT
TRBJ2-1,.,.,TRBV20-1,CSATGSGGPSNEQFF,TGCAGTGCTACCGGCAGCGGAGGCCCTAGCAATGAGCAGTTCTTC
TRBJ1-3,.,.,TRBV19,CASSISSLGNTIYF,TGTGCCAGTAGTATTTCCAGCCTTGGAAACACCATATATTTT
TRBJ2-6,.,many,TRBV14,CASSRGGLRFSGANVLTF,TGTGCCAGCAGCAGGGGGGGACTTAGGTTCTCTGGGGCCAACGTCCTGACTTTC